This TCR beta chain is from a study of naive and memory T cell subsets. Study conclusions and caveats: In CD4 and CD8 cells, diversity dropped from naive through EMRA. In naive cells, over 85% of TCR sequences were seen only once.

Trimming shortened V by 2 bases and J by 0 bases, and 13 bases separated the two germline ends. The CDR3 totals 16 residues. Germline lookup yields CDR1 MNHEY and CDR2 SVGEGT. The beta constant-region primer was an equimolar mix of two oligonucleotides covering TRBC1 and TRBC2. Nested alpha and beta constant-region primers with the SP2 primer drove four PCR rounds on ligated cDNA. A 12-nucleotide UMI and the SP2 primer were added to the cDNA 3' end by oligonucleotide ligation. TCRdb itself ran the UMI-ligation and nested PCR reads through MiXCR, one entry per CDR3 protein. The table shows roughly 130,000 distinct CDR3 sequences, with approximately 37% occurring only once. This clonotype was observed a few times. What it recognizes is unknown.

The TCR sequence derives from a human donor in good health. The rearrangement uses TRBV6-2 or TRBV6-3 and TRBJ1-1; D gene uncertain. The sample was central memory CD4+ T cells from blood. DNA of the CDR3: TGTGCCAGCAGTTACGTAAGGGAGCACTTGAACACTGAAGCTTTCTTT. This gives the protein CASSYVREHLNTEAFF.